The subject of this entry is one T cell receptor (beta chain). This clonotype was counted ten times or more. Its antigen has not been determined. No base quality values were provided; no much bigger clone lies one nucleotide off. This sample is part of a study of T cells in Graves' hyperthyroidism and ophthalmopathy (dated by TCRdb to the late 2010s). General notes on the study: Peripheral blood was sampled at the time of initial diagnosis, prior to any treatment. To identify TCR V-J signatures that set the groups apart, the researchers used a discovery cohort of about a hundred patients, made up of under 50 with Graves' ophthalmopathy and 57 with stable Graves' hyperthyroidism. Whether ophthalmopathy could be predicted prospectively was tested in an independent validation cohort made up of 18 hyperthyroidism patients plus 17 patients who later progressed to ophthalmopathy. The 100 discovery patients were randomly split 7:3 into training and test sets. In addition, the study compared T-cell repertoires in thyroid tissue and in blood from about six Graves' hyperthyroidism patients. Following sampling, methimazole starting at 30 mg daily was given to hyperthyroidism patients, and high-dose intravenous methylprednisolone was given to ophthalmopathy patients. TCR Vbeta CDR3 sequencing of around 130 peripheral blood samples (roughly 43 ophthalmopathy, roughly 72 hyperthyroidism and approximately 17 progressor patients) is reported in the paper. Paper-wide results and their limitations: During validation, the model predicted progression to ophthalmopathy a median of around 7 months ahead of onset, with roughly 65% sensitivity and about 72% specificity. In cross-validation, a model built on a 13 V-J signature told ophthalmopathy apart from stable hyperthyroidism with approximately 90% sensitivity and around 84% specificity, and in testing the same model reached 80%/75%. Most expanded thyroid clonotypes (frequency above 0.001) were also detected in blood, suggesting blood repertoires may reflect thyroid immune responses. No statistical method was used to fix the sample size in advance, and group allocation was not hidden from the investigators.

Including cysteine and phenylalanine, the CDR3 has 13 amino acids. Left in the record is the CDR3 DNA by itself, 39 bases read in frame from the first base. CDR1 and CDR2 are drawn from the germline V gene: MNHNS, SASEGT. Trimming takes 7 bases from V and 7 bases from J, and the germline ends sit 14 bases apart. A patient counted as having stable Graves' hyperthyroidism if no progression to ophthalmopathy occurred over 18 months of follow-up. Hyperthyroidism patients were newly diagnosed, with disease duration under 2 months, and aged 18 to 65 years. The study excluded patients with uncontrolled infections, other autoimmune diseases, pregnancy or lactation. Clinical symptoms, serum thyroxine and TRAb, thyroid ultrasound, and orbital computed tomography formed the basis for the diagnoses. PBMCs were isolated from about 10 ml of fresh peripheral blood by Ficoll-Paque density gradient centrifugation. Total RNA was extracted using Trizol reagent, and RNA quality was assessed on an Agilent 2100 Bioanalyzer.

The TCR beta CDR3 regions were amplified from RNA transcripts. A first-round RT-PCR of the TCR CDR3 used the HTBI primer set with the Qiagen OneStep RT-PCR kit. A second multiplex PCR round built the libraries, followed by size selection and purification. Sequencing of the libraries was done on an Illumina HiSeq2000 using paired-end 100 bp reads. In the authors' own workflow: SOAPnuke was used to process the raw data, removing reads that contained adapters or uncalled bases, had a mean Phred below 15, or lacked an exact match to the constant primer or identifier. High-quality paired reads were merged using COPE v1.2.5, and each unique nucleotide sequence was defined as a clonotype. MiTCR v1.1 was used to align clonotypes to the IMGT TRBV, TRBD and TRBJ reference segments. The analysis included only V-J combinations with a frequency above 0.0001, which together covered 99% to 99.2% of the repertoires. A TCS score was defined as the ratio between F50 (clonal expansion) and ExV (chaos), using BLOSUM62-based TCRdist between CDR3 peptides within each V-J. Welch's t-statistics and random forest reduced around 520 V-J features to under 15, which were used in a naive Bayes classifier (R e1071). The public reads were quality trimmed at Q25 with fastp and then assembled into clones with MiXCR by TCRdb, keeping productive beta chains. Each CDR3 protein gets just one entry, which takes the most common genes and DNA from the rows behind it. The V and J calls reflect TCRdb's pipeline rather than the authors' work. The sample table contains hundreds of thousands of distinct CDR3 sequences; only one count was recorded for approximately 14% of them. Together, the top ten hold approximately 25% of the sample.

Here the chain combines TRBV6-1 and TRBJ2-1; no D gene is confidently identified. The receptor comes from a young woman with Graves' hyperthyroidism. Sequencing was carried out using blood. CDR3 loop: CASKGEGRNEQFF. The sequence in DNA is TGTGCCAGCAAAGGAGAAGGACGGAATGAGCAGTTCTTC.